These T cell receptor beta chains were read from a single sample in a study of blood T cell repertoires in COVID-19. The assay was immunoSEQ multiplex PCR, and TCRdb's table has in-frame clones only and misses some. Counted here are some 190,000 clones, roughly 89% occurring once; the ten biggest clones make up approximately 2.5%. Source material: PBMCs or T cells enriched from blood (not recorded which). The receptors derive from a woman aged 40 to 49 with acute COVID-19. The CDR3 runs from the conserved cysteine through the conserved F or W. The order of the fields is clone size, V gene, CDR3 length, J gene, D gene, CDR3 protein, CDR3 DNA. The D gene is left open where the match is weak. Clone size is not always given. Where it is, it says once, few, many or a class for expanded clones.

>-|TRBV6-2/TRBV6-3|14|TRBJ2-1|-
CASSPRLKGYEQFF
TGTGCCAGCAGTCCACGACTAAAGGGCTATGAGCAGTTCTTC
>once|TRBV27|16|TRBJ2-5|TRBD1
CASSLGTGARQETQYF
TGTGCCAGCAGTTTAGGGACAGGGGCCCGCCAAGAGACCCAGTACTTC
>-|TRBV18|15|TRBJ2-3|TRBD2
CASSGLAGRTDTQYF
TGTGCCAGCTCCGGACTAGCGGGCCGCACAGATACGCAGTATTTT
>-|TRBV19|19|TRBJ2-1|TRBD2
CASSIGRAGGISSYNEQFF
TGTGCCAGTAGTATAGGTCGAGCGGGAGGGATTAGCTCCTACAATGAGCAGTTCTTC
>-|TRBV6-5|14|TRBJ2-3|-
CASSRAVGTDTQYF
TGTGCCAGCAGCCGCGCTGTAGGCACAGATACGCAGTATTTT
>-|TRBV25-1|14|TRBJ2-7|-
CATMGFGSSYEQYF
TGTGCCACCATGGGATTCGGGAGCTCCTACGAGCAGTACTTC
>-|TRBV7-9|15|TRBJ1-2|TRBD1
CASSYGQAGNYGYTF
TGTGCCAGCAGCTACGGACAGGCGGGAAACTATGGCTACACCTTC
>-|TRBV5-6|14|TRBJ1-2|TRBD1
CASSSGQGSYGYTF
TGTGCCAGCAGCTCGGGACAGGGGAGCTATGGCTACACCTTC
>-|TRBV18|14|TRBJ1-2|TRBD1
CASSPGDSNYGYTF
TGTGCCAGCTCACCGGGGGACAGCAACTATGGCTACACCTTC
>-|TRBV20-1|15|TRBJ2-1|-
CSASPRLGGYNEQFF
TGCAGTGCTAGTCCCCGCCTAGGGGGCTACAATGAGCAGTTCTTC
>-|TRBV11-2|15|TRBJ1-6|TRBD1
CASSSAGQGGSPLHF
TGTGCCAGCAGCTCCGCCGGACAGGGTGGTTCACCCCTCCACTTT
>-|TRBV7-3|14|TRBJ2-3|-
CASSLLSGGDTQYF
TGTGCCAGCAGCTTATTATCGGGGGGCGATACGCAGTATTTT
>once|TRBV3-1/TRBV3-2|20|TRBJ1-1|-
CASSQDKGGGFPYMNTEAFF
TGTGCCAGCAGCCAAGATAAGGGCGGGGGTTTCCCTTACATGAACACTGAAGCTTTCTTT
>-|TRBV25-1|14|TRBJ1-3|-
CASSEEGSGNTIYF
TGTGCCAGCAGCGAAGAGGGCTCTGGAAACACCATATATTTT
>-|TRBV5-1|15|TRBJ2-3|TRBD2
CASSGLAGGTDTQYF
TGCGCCAGCAGCGGGCTAGCGGGGGGCACAGATACGCAGTATTTT
>-|TRBV7-3|15|TRBJ2-6|-
CASSQGRSGANVLTF
TGTGCCAGCAGCCAGGGGCGCTCTGGGGCCAACGTCCTGACTTTC
>-|TRBV3-1/TRBV3-2|16|TRBJ1-5|TRBD1
CASSQGTGSSNQPQHF
TGTGCCAGCAGCCAGGGGACAGGGTCGAGCAACCAGCCCCAGCATTTT
>-|TRBV2|17|TRBJ2-2|TRBD1
CASSLSRRDRGTGELFF
TGTGCCAGCAGTCTGTCTCGCCGGGACAGGGGAACCGGGGAGCTGTTTTTT
>-|TRBV18|19|TRBJ2-3|TRBD2
CASSPVASGGRWNTDTQYF
TGTGCCAGCTCACCGGTGGCTAGCGGGGGGCGGTGGAACACAGATACGCAGTATTTT
>-|TRBV10-1|16|TRBJ1-6|-
CASRGGRKGHNSPLHF
TGCGCCAGCAGGGGGGGGCGCAAGGGCCATAATTCACCCCTCCACTTT
>-|TRBV3-1/TRBV3-2|15|TRBJ2-7|TRBD1
CASSQVPGGTYEQYF
TGTGCCAGCAGCCAGGTCCCAGGGGGAACCTACGAGCAGTACTTC
>-|TRBV12-3/TRBV12-4|13|TRBJ2-7|-
CASGGAGSYEQYF
TGTGCCAGCGGGGGAGCGGGCTCCTACGAGCAGTACTTC
>few|TRBV2|16|TRBJ2-1|-
CASSEALAPTYNEQFF
TGTGCCAGCAGTGAAGCGCTGGCTCCAACCTACAATGAGCAGTTCTTC
>-|TRBV3-1/TRBV3-2|15|TRBJ1-2|-
CASSLSSQGSHGYTF
TGTGCCAGCAGCCTAAGCTCCCAGGGCTCTCATGGCTACACCTTC
>-|TRBV11-2|15|TRBJ1-3|-
CASSPTDSSGNTIYF
TGTGCCAGCAGCCCGACGGACAGCTCTGGAAACACCATATATTTT
>-|TRBV6-5|15|TRBJ2-7|-
CASRAMTGEGYEQYF
TGTGCCAGCAGGGCCATGACAGGGGAGGGCTACGAGCAGTACTTC
>-|TRBV6-2/TRBV6-3|14|TRBJ2-7|TRBD1
CASSYLTGTYEQYF
TGTGCCAGCAGTTATCTGACAGGGACCTACGAGCAGTACTTC
>-|TRBV4-2|16|TRBJ2-1|TRBD2
CASSQDQAGVRNEQFF
TGTGCCAGCAGCCAAGATCAGGCGGGAGTTCGGAATGAGCAGTTCTTC
>-|TRBV4-1|15|TRBJ2-7|TRBD2
CASSQGSAGDREQYF
TGCGCCAGCAGCCAAGGCTCAGCGGGAGATCGCGAGCAGTACTTC
>-|TRBV28|13|TRBJ1-1|-
CASSGTGHTEAFF
TGTGCCAGCAGTGGCACAGGGCACACTGAAGCTTTCTTT
>-|TRBV18|15|TRBJ1-1|TRBD1
CASSPRQGTYTEAFF
TGTGCCAGCTCACCAAGACAGGGGACGTACACTGAAGCTTTCTTT
>-|TRBV6-5|13|TRBJ1-2|-
CASRLKSGRGYTF
TGTGCCAGCAGATTGAAGAGCGGTCGGGGCTACACCTTC
>-|TRBV5-8|13|TRBJ1-2|TRBD1
CASSLQGARGYTF
TGTGCCAGCAGCTTGCAGGGGGCGAGGGGCTACACCTTC
>-|TRBV30|15|TRBJ1-1|-
CAWSAGRGVGTEAFF
TGTGCCTGGAGTGCGGGCAGGGGCGTTGGCACTGAAGCTTTCTTT
>-|TRBV6-5|15|TRBJ2-3|-
CASSYGGPRTDTQYF
TGTGCCAGCAGTTACGGCGGCCCGCGCACAGATACGCAGTATTTT
>-|TRBV28|14|TRBJ1-2|-
CASSFDRGAYGYTF
TGTGCCAGCAGTTTCGACCGCGGAGCCTATGGCTACACCTTC
>-|TRBV9|17|TRBJ2-2|-
CASSVRSAQAPTGELFF
TGTGCCAGCAGCGTAAGATCGGCCCAGGCCCCCACCGGGGAGCTGTTTTTT
>-|TRBV4-1|14|TRBJ2-5|-
CASSQDRDWETQYF
TGCGCCAGCAGCCAAGATAGGGACTGGGAGACCCAGTACTTC
>-|TRBV7-2|13|TRBJ1-2|-
CASSLRGNYGYTF
TGTGCCAGCAGCTTACGGGGAAACTATGGCTACACCTTC
>-|TRBV5-3|11|TRBJ2-7|-
CARRSSYEQYF
TGTGCCAGGCGGAGCTCCTACGAGCAGTACTTC
>-|TRBV5-1|14|TRBJ1-2|TRBD1
CASSLDRGNYGYTF
TGCGCCAGCAGCTTGGACAGGGGTAACTATGGCTACACCTTC
>-|TRBV27|14|TRBJ2-2|TRBD1
CASSRDRGAGELFF
TGTGCCAGCAGCCGGGACAGGGGGGCCGGGGAGCTGTTTTTT
>once|TRBV2|18|TRBJ2-6|TRBD1
CASSEAGTGGAGANVLTF
TGTGCCAGCAGTGAAGCCGGGACAGGGGGCGCTGGGGCCAACGTCCTGACTTTC
>-|TRBV30|15|TRBJ1-6|-
CAWSQGGSYNSPLHF
TGTGCCTGGAGCCAGGGAGGCTCCTATAATTCACCCCTCCACTTT
>once|TRBV7-9|18|TRBJ2-2|TRBD2
CASSSPGEREDDTGELFF
TGTGCCAGCAGCTCCCCCGGCGAACGGGAGGATGACACCGGGGAGCTGTTTTTT
>-|TRBV19|15|TRBJ2-2|-
CASSMAGGRTGELFF
TGTGCCAGTAGTATGGCAGGGGGGAGGACCGGGGAGCTGTTTTTT
>once|TRBV3-1/TRBV3-2|12|TRBJ2-7|-
CASSLRGYEQYF
TGTGCCAGCAGCCTCCGGGGCTACGAGCAGTACTTC
>-|TRBV29-1|14|TRBJ1-2|-
CSVDGPGVSYGYTF
TGCAGCGTTGATGGGCCCGGGGTCAGCTATGGCTACACCTTC
>few|TRBV28|16|TRBJ1-1|-
CASTVGAGPANTEAFF
TGTGCCAGCACCGTTGGGGCAGGGCCGGCGAACACTGAAGCTTTCTTT
>-|TRBV21-1|17|TRBJ2-1|-
CASSLTGGSSPWDEQFF
TGTGCCAGCAGCTTGACAGGGGGCAGTAGCCCCTGGGATGAGCAGTTCTTC
>-|TRBV28|14|TRBJ1-2|TRBD1
CASSTRGRTYGYTF
TGTGCCAGCAGCACCAGGGGGCGAACTTATGGCTACACCTTC
>-|TRBV6-5|13|TRBJ2-1|-
CASSYSTGNEQFF
TGTGCCAGCAGTTACTCGACGGGGAATGAGCAGTTCTTC
>-|TRBV5-4|15|TRBJ2-7|TRBD2
CASSFPSGGSYEQYF
TGTGCCAGCAGCTTCCCTAGCGGGGGCTCATACGAGCAGTACTTC
>-|TRBV10-1|15|TRBJ2-1|TRBD1
CASSESTGAYNEQFF
TGCGCCAGCAGTGAGTCGACAGGGGCCTACAATGAGCAGTTCTTC
>-|TRBV4-1|15|TRBJ2-7|TRBD2
CASSQVAGAIYEQYF
TGCGCCAGCAGCCAAGTTGCGGGAGCGATCTACGAGCAGTACTTC
>-|TRBV2|15|TRBJ1-4|-
CASSEAGVANEKLFF
TGTGCCAGCAGTGAGGCAGGGGTAGCTAATGAAAAACTGTTTTTT
>many|TRBV27|18|TRBJ1-1|-
CASSPTITGRGWNTEAFF
TGTGCCAGCAGCCCCACAATAACCGGGAGAGGTTGGAACACTGAAGCTTTCTTT
>-|TRBV5-4|14|TRBJ2-1|TRBD2
CASSLVLASGEQFF
TGTGCCAGCAGCTTGGTCCTAGCTAGCGGTGAGCAGTTCTTC
>once|TRBV27|14|TRBJ1-6|TRBD1
CASSQGVGASPLHF
TGTGCCAGCAGCCAGGGGGTTGGGGCTTCACCCCTCCACTTT
>-|TRBV6-6|15|TRBJ2-7|TRBD1
CASSTRTGVIYEQYF
TGTGCCAGCAGCACCCGGACAGGGGTGATCTACGAGCAGTACTTC